The 6 T cell receptor beta chains reported below all come from one sample, sequenced in a study of cytomegalovirus exposure and HLA in healthy donors. Vbeta (60) and Jbeta (13) primers were used in the PCR. Profiling relied on immunoSEQ multiplex PCR, and the TCRdb table lists in-frame clones only, not all of them. The table lists some 100,000 clones, under 85% of them singletons. Sequencing input: PBMCs. The receptors stem from a woman aged 40 to 50 in good health and CMV-seronegative.

V and J are TRBV10-3 and TRBJ2-2; 7 bases align to TRBD1. Germline lookup yields CDR1 ENHRY and CDR2 SYGVKD. V gave up 10 bases and J gave up 3 bases; unmatched junction bases: 11. There are 15 residues in the CDR3. This CDR3 is CATRTGDVDTGELFF. The CDR3 DNA reads as TGTGCCACCCGAACAGGGGACGTGGACACCGGGGAGCTGTTTTTT.

The gene calls are TRBV5-1 and TRBJ2-1; TRBD2 agrees at 7 bases. The trim removed 0 bases at V and 0 bases at J, leaving 6 bases unmatched. This CDR3 has 17 amino acids. The germline V gene encodes CDR1 SGHRS and CDR2 YFSETQ. The CDR3 loop is CASSLVVLARSYNEQFF. The CDR3 DNA follows: TGCGCCAGCAGCTTGGTTGTACTAGCGCGCTCCTACAATGAGCAGTTCTTC.

This chain uses TRBV4-3 with TRBJ2-2, with TRBD2 matching over 9 bases. CDR1 LGHNA and CDR2 YSLEER come from the germline V gene. There are 18 residues in the CDR3. V was pared by 1 base and J by 5 bases, with 11 bases of the junction left unmatched. CDR3 nucleotides: TGCGCCAGCAGCCAAGGGGGAAGGAGCGGGGGGCCGACCGGGGAGCTGTTTTTT. Encoded protein: CASSQGGRSGGPTGELFF.

This chain links TRBV7-2 with TRBJ2-7, with D maybe TRBD2 (6 bases). CDR1 and CDR2 from the germline V gene are SGHTA and FQGNSA. The V gene lost 5 bases and the J gene lost 6 bases, with 11 bases spanning the gap. CDR3 size: 12 residues. CDR3 loop: CASSETSSEQYF. DNA of the CDR3: TGTGCCAGCAGCGAAACTAGCAGCGAGCAGTACTTC.

The genes are TRBV28 and TRBJ1-3; a possible D gene is TRBD1 (6 bases). The germline gives CDR1 MDHEN, CDR2 SYDVKM. The CDR3 totals 15 residues. V was clipped by 3 bases and J by 0 bases, with 9 bases between them. CDR3 sequence: CASSLKGDSGNTIYF. In DNA form, the CDR3 reads TGTGCCAGCAGTTTGAAGGGGGACTCTGGAAACACCATATATTTT.

The chain joins TRBV11-2 to TRBJ2-1; the match to TRBD2 covers 8 bases. This CDR3 is built from 16 residues. From germline, CDR1 is SGHAT and CDR2 FQNNGV. The junction had 7 bases not matched to a gene; V was cut back by 1 base and J by 5 bases. CDR3 loop: CASSLVSGGPNNEQFF. In nucleotides, the CDR3 is TGTGCCAGCAGCTTAGTGAGCGGGGGCCCAAACAATGAGCAGTTCTTC.